A selection of T cell receptor beta chains follows, all from one sample in a study of memory CD8 T cells in hepatitis C reinfection. Sequencing used immunoSEQ multiplex PCR; TCRdb keeps in-frame clones, though not all of them. Here the sample spans approximately 46,000 clones, roughly nine tenths being singletons. The sequencing input was naive CD8+ T cells sorted from blood. The receptors stem from a man in his late teens or twenties with hepatitis C virus infection. Both conserved end residues are part of each CDR3. A D gene is named only where the DNA matches it firmly. Expanded clones get a size class; other rows say once, few or many, or leave the size out.

d_gene	abundance	j_gene	v_gene	CDR3nt	CDR3aa
.	.	TRBJ1-1	TRBV9	TGTGCCAGCAGCGTAGGTAAGGGGCTCCATAGCACTGAAGCTTTCTTT	CASSVGKGLHSTEAFF
TRBD1	.	TRBJ1-3	TRBV7-8	TGTGCCAGCAGCGCACTAGGGGGCTCGAGTGGAAACACCATATATTTT	CASSALGGSSGNTIYF
.	.	TRBJ2-7	TRBV4-1	TGCGCCAGCAGCCCGGGCGGCAGGGGTTCCTACGAGCAGTACTTC	CASSPGGRGSYEQYF
TRBD1	.	TRBJ1-6	TRBV19	TGTGCCAGTAGTACTCCGGGACAGTATAATTCACCCCTCCACTTT	CASSTPGQYNSPLHF
TRBD2	.	TRBJ2-5	TRBV5-6	TGTGCCAGCAGCTACGGTACCGGGACTACGGGGACCCAGTACTTC	CASSYGTGTTGTQYF
TRBD2	.	TRBJ2-1	TRBV7-8	TGTGCCAGCAGCTTGGGAGGGCCTAGCGGGGGGGCCATAAATGAGCAGTTCTTC	CASSLGGPSGGAINEQFF
.	.	TRBJ1-1	TRBV11-2	TGTGCCAGCAGCTTGGGTACAGGGCGGGTCGGGACTGAAGCTTTCTTT	CASSLGTGRVGTEAFF
TRBD2	.	TRBJ2-1	TRBV4-1	TGCGCCAGCAGCCAAGATAGGACTAGCGGGAGCATACTGAATGAGCAGTTCTTC	CASSQDRTSGSILNEQFF
TRBD1	.	TRBJ2-3	TRBV7-6	TGTGCCAGCAGCTTAACGGTTCGAGGACAGGGACTCACAGATACGCAGTATTTT	CASSLTVRGQGLTDTQYF
TRBD1	.	TRBJ2-7	TRBV28	TGTGCCAGCAGTTTTCACAGGGGAGCTTACGAGCAGTACTTC	CASSFHRGAYEQYF
.	.	TRBJ1-1	TRBV7-9	TGTGCCAGCAGCTCGGGGGGTTCGGGTGAAGCTTTCTTT	CASSSGGSGEAFF
TRBD2	.	TRBJ2-4	TRBV18	TGTGCCAGCCCTTCGGGGGGTGACATTCAGTACTTC	CASPSGGDIQYF
.	.	TRBJ1-4	TRBV2	TGTGCCAGCAGTGAAGGGCAGGGTTGGGAAAAACTGTTTTTT	CASSEGQGWEKLFF
TRBD2	.	TRBJ2-1	TRBV6-6	TGTGCCAGCAGTACGACTAGCGGGGTTACCAATGAGCAGTTCTTC	CASSTTSGVTNEQFF
.	.	TRBJ1-1	TRBV30	TGTGCCCTTATAAGGGGCGTGAACACTGAAGCTTTCTTT	CALIRGVNTEAFF
.	.	TRBJ2-7	TRBV21-1	TGTGCCAGCAGCAAAGGCAGGGTTTCCTACGAGCAGTACTTC	CASSKGRVSYEQYF
TRBD2	.	TRBJ2-3	TRBV13	TGTGCCAGCAGCCTTTGGGGGGCTAGCGGGGGGGCATCAGATACGCAGTATTTT	CASSLWGASGGASDTQYF
TRBD1	once	TRBJ1-2	TRBV28	TGTGCCAGCAGTTTGACCCGACAGGGCCTATATGGCTACACCTTC	CASSLTRQGLYGYTF
TRBD2	.	TRBJ2-7	TRBV6-1	TGTGCCAGCAGCGGGGGAGGGTACTACGAGCAGTACTTC	CASSGGGYYEQYF
TRBD1	.	TRBJ2-7	TRBV10-1	TGCGCCAGCAGTGAGTCGGGACAGGGGAAAGAATGGGAGCAGTACTTC	CASSESGQGKEWEQYF
TRBD2	.	TRBJ2-2	TRBV4-2	TGTGCCAGCAGCCAAGAGCCCCTAGCGGGAGCCGCGGGCGGGGAGCTGTTTTTT	CASSQEPLAGAAGGELFF
TRBD2	.	TRBJ2-3	TRBV6-5	TGTGCCAGCAGTTTTAGCGGGGGCCCAAAAGATACGCAGTATTTT	CASSFSGGPKDTQYF
.	.	TRBJ1-2	TRBV5-1	TGCGCCAGCAGACCGGACAGTAACTATGGCTACACCTTC	CASRPDSNYGYTF
TRBD2	.	TRBJ2-2	TRBV11-3	TGTGCCAGCAGCTTACGGCTAGCGGGCACCGGGGAGCTGTTTTTT	CASSLRLAGTGELFF
TRBD2	.	TRBJ2-1	TRBV12-5	TGTGCTAGTGGTTTGGATGGGACTAGCGGGGGCGGTGAGCAGTTCTTC	CASGLDGTSGGGEQFF
.	.	TRBJ2-1	TRBV11-3	TGTGCCAGCAGCCTTTACTACAATGAGCAGTTCTTC	CASSLYYNEQFF
.	.	TRBJ2-2	TRBV6-1	TGTGCCAGCAGTGGACTAGAAAACTGGAACACCGGGGAGCTGTTTTTT	CASSGLENWNTGELFF
.	.	TRBJ2-2	TRBV14	TGTGCCAGCAGCCAAGAGGTCGGGTTGAACACCGGGGAGCTGTTTTTT	CASSQEVGLNTGELFF
TRBD1	.	TRBJ2-1	TRBV29-1	TGCAGCGTTGAAGACGGACAGGGGTATGAGCAGTTCTTC	CSVEDGQGYEQFF
TRBD2	.	TRBJ2-1	TRBV6-1	TGTGCCAGCAGTGAAGGTCCGGGAGGATACAATGAGCAGTTCTTC	CASSEGPGGYNEQFF
.	.	TRBJ1-6	TRBV2	TGTGCCAGCGAGAGCGGCCGCCTGTTGAATTCACCCCTCCACTTT	CASESGRLLNSPLHF
.	.	TRBJ1-5	TRBV27	TGTGCCAGCAGTACCTTTCTGGGACTAGGCAATCAGCCCCAGCATTTT	CASSTFLGLGNQPQHF
.	.	TRBJ2-1	TRBV19	TGTGCCAGTAGCCCTACACAGAGCTCCTACAATGAGCAGTTCTTC	CASSPTQSSYNEQFF
.	.	TRBJ2-3	TRBV7-9	TGTGCCAGCAGCACAAGTCCCCCGGATACGCAGTATTTT	CASSTSPPDTQYF
.	.	TRBJ1-2	TRBV14	TGTGCCAGCAGCCCCTCGGGGTACTATGGCTACACCTTC	CASSPSGYYGYTF
.	.	TRBJ1-6	TRBV11-2	TGTGCCAGCAGCTTACTGACAGGTTATAATTCACCCCTCCACTTT	CASSLLTGYNSPLHF
.	.	TRBJ2-1	TRBV11-2	TGTGCCAGCAGCGATTGGAGTAGTTCGGAGCAGTTCTTC	CASSDWSSSEQFF
TRBD2	.	TRBJ2-3	TRBV9	TGTGCCAGCAGCGCTCCCGGGACTAGGGGGTCAGATACGCAGTATTTT	CASSAPGTRGSDTQYF
TRBD1	.	TRBJ2-7	TRBV19	TGTGCCAGTAGTGCGGGACAGGGGTACGAGCAGTACTTC	CASSAGQGYEQYF
.	.	TRBJ1-1	TRBV7-9	TGTGCCAGCAGCCAACCGACAGTGAACACTGAAGCTTTCTTT	CASSQPTVNTEAFF
TRBD1	.	TRBJ2-6	TRBV7-9	TGTGCCAGCAGCTTGTCGGGACAGATGGTTACTGGGGCCAACGTCCTGACTTTC	CASSLSGQMVTGANVLTF
.	few	TRBJ1-1	TRBV4-1	TGCGCCAGCAGCCAAGGTGGGCCGGACACTGAAGCTTTCTTT	CASSQGGPDTEAFF
.	.	TRBJ2-5	TRBV9	TGTGCCAGCAGCGTTTCCGGGACAAACGAAGAGACCCAGTACTTC	CASSVSGTNEETQYF
TRBD2	.	TRBJ2-3	TRBV9	TGTGCCAGCAGCGAGGGATGGACTAGCGTCACAGATACGCAGTATTTT	CASSEGWTSVTDTQYF
.	.	TRBJ1-5	TRBV6-5	TGTGCCAGCAGCCCCGGGTATGGATCACCCCAGCATTTT	CASSPGYGSPQHF
.	once	TRBJ2-7	TRBV4-1	TGCGCCAGCAGCCTGACAGGAGAAGAGCAGTACTTC	CASSLTGEEQYF
TRBD2	.	TRBJ2-1	TRBV27	TGTGCCAGCGCTACCTCGGGGCTAGCGGGGGGCCAAATCTTC	CASATSGLAGGQIF
TRBD2	.	TRBJ2-3	TRBV7-9	TGTGCCAGCAGCCAACTAGCGGGATCTAGCACAGATACGCAGTATTTT	CASSQLAGSSTDTQYF
TRBD1	.	TRBJ2-3	TRBV25-1	TGTGCCAGCAGTGAAGGCTGGACAGGAGACACAGATACGCAGTATTTT	CASSEGWTGDTDTQYF